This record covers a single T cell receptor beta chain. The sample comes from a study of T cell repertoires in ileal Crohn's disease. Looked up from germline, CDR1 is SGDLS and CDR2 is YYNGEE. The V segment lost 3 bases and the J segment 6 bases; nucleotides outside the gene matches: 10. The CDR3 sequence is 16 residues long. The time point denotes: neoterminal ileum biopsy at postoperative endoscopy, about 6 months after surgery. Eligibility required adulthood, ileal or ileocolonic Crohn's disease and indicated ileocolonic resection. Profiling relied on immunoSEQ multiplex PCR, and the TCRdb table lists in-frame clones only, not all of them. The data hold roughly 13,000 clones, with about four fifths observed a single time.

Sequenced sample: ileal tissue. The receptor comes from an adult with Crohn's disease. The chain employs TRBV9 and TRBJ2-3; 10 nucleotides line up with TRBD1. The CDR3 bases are TGTGCCAGCAGCGGCCGGGACAGGGGCTCTTCGGATACGCAGTATTTT. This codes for CASSGRDRGSSDTQYF.